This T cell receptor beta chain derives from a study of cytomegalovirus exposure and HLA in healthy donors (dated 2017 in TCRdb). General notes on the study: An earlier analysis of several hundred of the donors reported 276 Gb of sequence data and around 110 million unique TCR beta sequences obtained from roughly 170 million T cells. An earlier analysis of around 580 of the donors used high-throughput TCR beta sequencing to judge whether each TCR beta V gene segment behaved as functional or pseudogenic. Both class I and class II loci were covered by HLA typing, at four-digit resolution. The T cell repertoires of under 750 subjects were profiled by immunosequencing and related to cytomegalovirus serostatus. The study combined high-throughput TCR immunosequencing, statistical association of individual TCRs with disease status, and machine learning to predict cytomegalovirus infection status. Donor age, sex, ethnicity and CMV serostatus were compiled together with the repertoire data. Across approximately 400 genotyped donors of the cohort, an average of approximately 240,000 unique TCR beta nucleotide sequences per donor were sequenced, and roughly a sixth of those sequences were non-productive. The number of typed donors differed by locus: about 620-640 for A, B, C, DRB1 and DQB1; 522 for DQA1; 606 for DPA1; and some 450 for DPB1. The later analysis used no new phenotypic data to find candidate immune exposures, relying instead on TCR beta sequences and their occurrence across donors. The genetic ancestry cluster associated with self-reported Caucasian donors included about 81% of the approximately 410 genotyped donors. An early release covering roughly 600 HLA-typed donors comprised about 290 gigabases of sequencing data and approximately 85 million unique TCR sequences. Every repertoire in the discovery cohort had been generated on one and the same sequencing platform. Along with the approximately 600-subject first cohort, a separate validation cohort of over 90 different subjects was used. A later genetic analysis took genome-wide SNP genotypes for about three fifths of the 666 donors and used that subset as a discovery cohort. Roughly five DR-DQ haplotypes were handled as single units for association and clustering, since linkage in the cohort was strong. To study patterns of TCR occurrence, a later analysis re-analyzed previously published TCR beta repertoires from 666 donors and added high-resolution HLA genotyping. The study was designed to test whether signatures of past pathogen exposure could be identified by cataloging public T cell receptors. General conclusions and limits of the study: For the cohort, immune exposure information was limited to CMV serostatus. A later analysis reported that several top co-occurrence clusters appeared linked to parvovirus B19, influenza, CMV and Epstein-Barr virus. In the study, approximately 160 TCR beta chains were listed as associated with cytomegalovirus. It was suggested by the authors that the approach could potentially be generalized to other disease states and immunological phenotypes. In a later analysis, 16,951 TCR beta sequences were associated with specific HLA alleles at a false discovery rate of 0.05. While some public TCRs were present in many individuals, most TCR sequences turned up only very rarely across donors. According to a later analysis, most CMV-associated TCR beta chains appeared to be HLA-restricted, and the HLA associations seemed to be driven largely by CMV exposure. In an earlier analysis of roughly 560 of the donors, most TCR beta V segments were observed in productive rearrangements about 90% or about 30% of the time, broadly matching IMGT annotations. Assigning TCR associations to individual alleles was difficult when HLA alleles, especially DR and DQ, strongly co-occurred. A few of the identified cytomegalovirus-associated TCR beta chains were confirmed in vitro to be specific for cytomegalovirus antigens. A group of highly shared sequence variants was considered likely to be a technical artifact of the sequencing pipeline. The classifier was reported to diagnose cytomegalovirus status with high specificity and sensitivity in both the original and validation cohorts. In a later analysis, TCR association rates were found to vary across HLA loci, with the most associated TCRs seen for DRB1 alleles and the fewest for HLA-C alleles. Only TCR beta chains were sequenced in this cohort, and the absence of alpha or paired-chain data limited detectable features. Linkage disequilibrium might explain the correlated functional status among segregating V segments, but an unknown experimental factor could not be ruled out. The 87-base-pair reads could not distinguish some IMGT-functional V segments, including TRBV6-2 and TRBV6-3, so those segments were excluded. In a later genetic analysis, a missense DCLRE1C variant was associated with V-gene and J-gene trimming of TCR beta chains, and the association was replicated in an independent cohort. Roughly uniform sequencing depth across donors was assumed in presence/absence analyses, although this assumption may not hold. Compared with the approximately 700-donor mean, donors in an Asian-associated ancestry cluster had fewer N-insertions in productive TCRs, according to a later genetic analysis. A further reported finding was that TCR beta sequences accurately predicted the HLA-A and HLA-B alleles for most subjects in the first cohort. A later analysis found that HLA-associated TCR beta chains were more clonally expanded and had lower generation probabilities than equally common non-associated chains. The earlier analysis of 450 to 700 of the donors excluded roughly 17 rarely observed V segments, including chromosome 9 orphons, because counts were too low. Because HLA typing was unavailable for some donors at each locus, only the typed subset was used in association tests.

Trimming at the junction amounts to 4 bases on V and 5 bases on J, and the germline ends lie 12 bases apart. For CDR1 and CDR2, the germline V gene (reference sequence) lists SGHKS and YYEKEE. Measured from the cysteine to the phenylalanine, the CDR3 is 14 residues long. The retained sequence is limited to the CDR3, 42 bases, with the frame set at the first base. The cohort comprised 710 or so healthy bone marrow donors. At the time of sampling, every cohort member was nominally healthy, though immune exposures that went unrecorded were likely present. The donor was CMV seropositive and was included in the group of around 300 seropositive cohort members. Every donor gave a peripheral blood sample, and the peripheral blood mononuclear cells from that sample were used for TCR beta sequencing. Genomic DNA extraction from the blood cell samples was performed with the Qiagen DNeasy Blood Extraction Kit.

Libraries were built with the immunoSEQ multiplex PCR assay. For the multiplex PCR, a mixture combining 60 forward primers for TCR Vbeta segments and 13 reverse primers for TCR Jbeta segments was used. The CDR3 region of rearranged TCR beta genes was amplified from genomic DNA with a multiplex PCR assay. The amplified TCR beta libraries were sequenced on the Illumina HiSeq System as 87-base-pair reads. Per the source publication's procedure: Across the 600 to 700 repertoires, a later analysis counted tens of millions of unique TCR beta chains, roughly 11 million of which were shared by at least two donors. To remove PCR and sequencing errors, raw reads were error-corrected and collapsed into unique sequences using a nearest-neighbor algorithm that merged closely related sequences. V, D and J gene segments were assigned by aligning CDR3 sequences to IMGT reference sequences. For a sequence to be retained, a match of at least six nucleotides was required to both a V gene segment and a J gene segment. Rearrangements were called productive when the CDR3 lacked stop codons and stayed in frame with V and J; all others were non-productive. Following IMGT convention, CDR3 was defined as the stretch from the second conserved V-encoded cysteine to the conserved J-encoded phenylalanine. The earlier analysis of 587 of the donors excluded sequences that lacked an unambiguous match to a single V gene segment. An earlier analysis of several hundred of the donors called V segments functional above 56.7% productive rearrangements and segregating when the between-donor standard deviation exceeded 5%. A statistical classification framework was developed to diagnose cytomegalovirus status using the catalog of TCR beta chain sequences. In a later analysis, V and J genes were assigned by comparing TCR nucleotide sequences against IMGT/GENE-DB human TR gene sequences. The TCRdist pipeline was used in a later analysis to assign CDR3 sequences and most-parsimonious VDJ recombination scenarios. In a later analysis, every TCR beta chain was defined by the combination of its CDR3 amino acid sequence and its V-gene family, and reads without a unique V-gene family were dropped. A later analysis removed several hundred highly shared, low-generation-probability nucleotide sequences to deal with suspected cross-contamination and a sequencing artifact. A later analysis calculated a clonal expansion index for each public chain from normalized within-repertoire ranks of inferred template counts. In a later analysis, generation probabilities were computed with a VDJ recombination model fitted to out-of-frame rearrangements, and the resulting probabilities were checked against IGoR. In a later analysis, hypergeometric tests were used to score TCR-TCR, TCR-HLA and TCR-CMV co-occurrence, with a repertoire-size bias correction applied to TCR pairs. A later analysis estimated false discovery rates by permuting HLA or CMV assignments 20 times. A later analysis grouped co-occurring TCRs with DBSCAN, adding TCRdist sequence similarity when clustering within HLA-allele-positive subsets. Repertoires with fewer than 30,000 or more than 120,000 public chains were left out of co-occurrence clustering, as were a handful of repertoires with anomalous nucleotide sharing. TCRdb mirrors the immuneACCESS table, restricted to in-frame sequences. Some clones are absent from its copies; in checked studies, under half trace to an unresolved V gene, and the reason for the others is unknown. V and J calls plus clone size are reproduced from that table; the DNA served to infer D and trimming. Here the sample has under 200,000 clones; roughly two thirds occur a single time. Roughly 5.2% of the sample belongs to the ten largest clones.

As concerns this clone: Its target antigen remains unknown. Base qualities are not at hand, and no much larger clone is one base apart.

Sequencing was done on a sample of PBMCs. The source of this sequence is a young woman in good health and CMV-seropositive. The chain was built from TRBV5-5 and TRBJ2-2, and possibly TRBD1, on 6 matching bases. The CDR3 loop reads CASSRTAGTGELFF. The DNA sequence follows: TGTGCCAGCAGCCGGACAGCAGGTACCGGGGAGCTGTTTTTT.